Each of the 17 T cell receptor beta chains below was sequenced from the same sample in a study of tumor-infiltrating lymphocytes in primary liver carcinoma. Priming with a constant-region primer yielded TCR beta cDNA from about 450 ng total RNA. Slightly modified ARM-PCR, run as three nested multiplex PCR rounds, produced the TCR beta libraries. PCR rounds one and two used TRBV1-TRBV30 forward primers with a C-beta reverse primer for about 11 cycles each. TCRdb analysed the multiplex PCR reads with MiXCR anew, one entry per CDR3 protein. The sample gives some 94,000 distinct CDR3 sequences, 55% to 70% of which show up once; over 7.5% is in the top ten. Total RNA and DNA came together from around 20-30 mg of bulk tissue without cell sorting. Specimen: liver tumor tissue from sampling region 5. Subset denoted: tumor region T5, tumor centre. Receptor source: a woman in her sixties or seventies with primary liver carcinoma and hepatitis B virus infection.

Ten or more counts support this clonotype. This chain uses TRBV29-1 with TRBJ2-1; 11 bases fit TRBD2. Per the germline V gene, CDR1 is SQVTM and CDR2 is ANQGSEA. The CDR3 contains 14 residues. The ends lost 1 base at V and 5 bases at J; junction bases unmatched: 1. The CDR3 sequence: CSVEGTSGHNEQFF. DNA of the CDR3: TGCAGCGTTGAAGGGACTAGCGGGCACAATGAGCAGTTCTTC.

This chain links TRBV7-9 with TRBJ2-4; TRBD2 matches 12 bases. CDR3 size: 15 residues. Germline CDR1 reads SEHNR; CDR2 reads FQNEAQ (reference sequence). After removal of 7 bases from V and 4 bases from J, the junction contained 5 bases not matched to a gene. The CDR3 loop is CASILGTSGKNIQYF. In nucleotides, the CDR3 is TGTGCCAGCATCCTCGGGACTAGCGGGAAAAACATTCAGTACTTC. Looking up the rest from reference TRBV7-9 and TRBJ2-4 gives the full variable domain: DTGVSQNPRHKITKRGQNVTFRCDPISEHNRLYWYRQTLGQGPEFLTYFQNEAQLEKSRLLSDRFSAERPKGSFSTLEIQRTEQGDSAMYLCASILGTSGKNIQYFGAGTRLSVL.

On this clonotype itself: The junction departs from the called germline gene at one end, perhaps through a read error. The chain is built from TRBV4-1 and TRBJ2-1; a weak D match, TRBD2 (6 bases). This CDR3 is 17 amino acids long. Germline assignment: CDR1 MGHRA and CDR2 YSYEKL. CDR3 amino acids: CASSQVTSGRMRNEKFF. CDR3 nucleotides: TGCGCCAGCAGCCAAGTGACTAGTGGGAGGATGCGGAATGAGAAGTTCTTC.

A remark on this clonotype: The junction and the germline gene differ at one end; a read error may be behind it. The V gene is TRBV4-1, the J gene TRBJ2-7; TRBD2 aligns across 11 bases. Germline values: CDR1 MGHRA, CDR2 YSYEKL. The length of the CDR3 is 17 residues. The CDR3 sequence is CASSRLLAGVSSYDQYF. The CDR3 nucleotides read TGCGCCAGCAGTCGGTTACTAGCGGGGGTTTCTTCCTACGATCAGTACTTC.

Comment on this clonotype: The junction differs from germline at one of its ends, possibly a read error. The chain links TRBV29-1 to TRBJ2-2; 7 bases are shared with TRBD2. Germline CDR1 and CDR2: SQVTM and ANQGSEA. This CDR3 is 14 amino acids long. The DNA of the CDR3 is TGCAGGGCCTGGGGCGGGAGAAACACCCGGGAGCTGTTTTTT. This encodes CRAWGGRNTRELFF.

This clonotype was found many times. V usage is TRBV5-6 and J usage is TRBJ1-2; unclear D gene. Trimming took 2 bases from V and 2 from J, leaving 7 bases between them. Germline V CDR1 and CDR2: SGHDT, YYEEEE. The CDR3 length is 13 residues. CDR3 nucleotides: TGTGCCAGCAGCTTAAGGCAGAACTATGGCTACACCTTC. Amino acids: CASSLRQNYGYTF.

This sequence joins TRBV7-9 and TRBJ2-5, with TRBD1 identical over 9 bases. The germline V gene encodes CDR1 SEHNR and CDR2 FQNEAQ (reference sequence). V was pared by 5 bases and J by 4 bases, with 5 bases of the junction left unmatched. The CDR3 sequence is 14 residues long. The CDR3 sequence is CASSPQTGGETQYF. CDR3 sequence (DNA): TGTGCCAGCAGCCCACAGACAGGGGGAGAGACCCAGTACTTC.

V and J are TRBV6-1 and TRBJ1-1, with D tentatively TRBD1 (6 bases). V gave up 11 bases and J gave up 4 bases, with 20 bases separating them. CDR1 MNHNS and CDR2 SASEGT come from the germline V gene. CDR3 length: 14 amino acids. CDR3 nucleotides: TGTGCCTACAGTGAATACAAGGGGGGCACTGAAGCTTTCTTT. This gives the protein CAYSEYKGGTEAFF.

In this sample, this clonotype turned up many times. The chain uses TRBV10-1 and TRBJ2-1, with 10 bases fitting TRBD2. CDR3 size: 16 residues. Trimming removed 1 base from V and 7 bases from J; junction bases left unmatched: 7. Germline V gene data show CDR1 as WNHNN and CDR2 as SYGVQD (reference sequence). The CDR3 DNA follows: TGCGCCAGCAGTGAGTTCCTAGCGGGAGTGGGGAATGAGCAGTTCTTC. Its translation: CASSEFLAGVGNEQFF.

This clonotype came up a few times. The chain recombines TRBV12-3 or TRBV12-4 with TRBJ2-3; D uncertain. This CDR3 comprises 15 residues. Trimming cost V 6 bases and J 0 bases, with 13 bases left between them. The CDR3: CASSREQISTDTQYF. In DNA form, the CDR3 reads TGTGCCAGCAGCCGCGAACAGATCAGCACAGATACGCAGTATTTT.

A remark on this clonotype: A read error may produce the germline difference seen at one junction end. V and J are TRBV11-2 and TRBJ2-7, with TRBD1 matching 7 bases. Germline V gene data show CDR1 as SGHAT and CDR2 as FQNNGV. The CDR3 spans 14 residues. CDR3 sequence (DNA): TGTGCCCGCAGCTTCCAGGGGGTAGGGGGCGAGCAGTATTTC. This encodes CARSFQGVGGEQYF.

As for this clonotype: Being one base from a much bigger clone, this may be a read error. The gene calls are TRBV5-8 and TRBJ2-1, with a possible D match to TRBD2 (6 bases). The CDR3 has 15 residues. CDR1 is SGHTS and CDR2 is YDEGEE in the germline V gene. The CDR3 sequence: CTSSLEGLLEGEQFF. For the CDR3, the DNA is TGTACCAGCAGCTTGGAGGGACTCCTTGAGGGTGAGCAGTTCTTC.

This clonotype occurred a few times. V gene TRBV28 combines with J gene TRBJ1-4, with D uncertain. The CDR3 consists of 11 residues. Trimming stripped 4 bases from V and 5 bases from J, with 2 bases between. The germline CDR1 and CDR2 sequences are MDHEN and SYDVKM. The CDR3 region is CASSSNEKLFF. The DNA of the CDR3 is TGTGCCAGCAGTTCGAATGAAAAACTGTTTTTT.

The V and J genes are TRBV28 and TRBJ1-1, with D possibly matching TRBD1 (6 bases). The germline gives CDR1 MDHEN, CDR2 SYDVKM. This CDR3 region has 15 residues. Trimming took off 4 bases at V and 7 bases at J, with 19 bases between the two ends. DNA of the CDR3: TGTGCCAGCAGTTCCAGGCCGACACAGGGCCATGAAGCTTTCTTT. It specifies CASSSRPTQGHEAFF.

This clonotype qualifies as medium-sized (0.01 to 0.1%). The V and J genes are TRBV6-5 and TRBJ2-1; 11 bases map to TRBD1. Germline CDR1 MNHEY, CDR2 SVGAGI. Trimming removed 6 bases from V and 3 bases from J; junction bases left unmatched: 1. The CDR3 spans 14 residues. The CDR3 loop is CASRGQGGYNEQFF. CDR3 coding DNA: TGTGCCAGCAGGGGACAGGGGGGCTACAATGAGCAGTTCTTC.

The chain links TRBV12-3 or TRBV12-4 to TRBJ1-1; the D is unclear. Trimming removed 8 bases at V and 0 bases at J, with 13 bases between. The length of the CDR3 is 14 residues. CDR3: CASSYQHLNTEAFF. CDR3 bases: TGTGCCAGCTCCTACCAGCACCTGAACACTGAAGCTTTCTTT.

Note on this clonotype: The missing conserved phenylalanine or tryptophan at the end of this CDR3 makes a read error likely. V gene TRBV14 combines with J gene TRBJ2-2; D not certain. Germline V gene sequence: CDR1 SGHDN, CDR2 FVKESK. Trimming removed 6 bases from V and 0 bases from J, with 14 bases in between. The CDR3 totals 16 residues. The CDR3 protein is CASSQKLTANTGELFY. The CDR3 DNA sequence: TGTGCCAGCAGTCAAAAACTCACAGCGAACACCGGGGAGCTGTTTTAT.